This TCR beta chain was captured in a study of human T cells and chemical hapten exposure. Time point reported: patch test 3, about 24 weeks after DPC sensitization. Treatment meaning: therapeutic diphenylcyclopropenone sensitization with weekly scalp DPC. The V gene's germline CDR1 is SEHNR and CDR2 FQNEAQ (reference sequence). V shed 5 bases, J shed 4 bases, and the junction held 1 base outside the gene matches. This CDR3 spans 14 amino acids. TCRdb reanalysed the RACE reads using MiXCR and keeps one entry per CDR3 protein. The sample yields 150,000 to 200,000 distinct CDR3 sequences, approximately 26% seen once. This clonotype was found a few times.

V is TRBV7-9 and J is TRBJ1-4; 10 bases match TRBD1. The sample here was whole blood, taken in connection with sensitization to the hapten diphenylcyclopropenone (DPC). The clonotype originates from a middle-aged woman with alopecia areata. Some clones in this sample may be carry-over from other donors' samples. The CDR3 region is CASSGQGVNEKLFF. The CDR3 DNA reads TGTGCCAGCAGCGGACAGGGGGTTAATGAAAAACTGTTTTTT.